Listed here are 13 T cell receptor beta chains from one sample, sequenced in a study of blood T cell repertoires in COVID-19 (TCRdb year 2020). Library creation used the immunoSEQ multiplex PCR assay. Imported from immuneACCESS, the table was reduced by TCRdb to in-frame sequences with V and J called. These copies leave out some clones; in studies compared against another copy, an unresolved V gene accounts for under half, and the cause of the remainder is not known. The sample table shows under 300,000 clones, and 80% to 90% are seen once. Clones ranked in the top ten supply approximately 5.3% of the sample. The specimen was peripheral blood. The receptors were sampled from a man older than 75 with acute or convalescent COVID-19.

The table lists this clone with a count of one. Other DNA sequences from this sample encode an identical CDR3 as well. The chain combines TRBV11-2 with TRBJ1-2; 7 bases match TRBD1. This CDR3 region has 14 residues. The V gene end was trimmed by 0 bases and the J gene end by 8 bases; junction bases not matched to a gene: 6. Germline V gene sequence: CDR1 SGHAT, CDR2 FQNNGV. CDR3 nucleotides: TGTGCCAGCAGCTTAGAGAGGACAGGTAGCGGCTACACCTTC. Translation: CASSLERTGSGYTF. Filled out from reference TRBV11-2 and TRBJ1-2, the complete variable domain reads EAGVAQSPRYKIIEKRQSVAFWCNPISGHATLYWYQQILGQGPKLLIQFQNNGVVDDSQLPKDRFSAERLKGVDSTLKIQPAKLEDSAVYLCASSLERTGSGYTFGSGTRLTVV.

In its sample, this clone was seen a few times. This chain links TRBV19 with TRBJ1-2; a weak D match, TRBD1 (6 bases). Germline values: CDR1 LNHDA, CDR2 SQIVND (reference sequence). This CDR3 region has 17 residues. V shed 0 bases and J shed 4 bases, with 18 bases lying between them. In nucleotides, the CDR3 is TGTGCCAGTAGTATAGACGCACGGGGGGCCAGGAGCTATGGCTACACCTTC. It translates to CASSIDARGARSYGYTF.

The V gene is TRBV6-6, the J gene TRBJ2-3; maybe TRBD2 (7 bases). The germline gives CDR1 MNHNY, CDR2 SVGAGI (reference sequence). The CDR3 contains 14 residues. V was cut by 2 bases and J by 5 bases, with 11 bases left in between. The chain's CDR3 is CASSYRGAGDTQYF. CDR3 nucleotide sequence: TGTGCCAGCAGTTACCGGGGGGCGGGAGATACGCAGTATTTT.

V is TRBV28 and J is TRBJ1-5; D ambiguous. Trimming pared 7 bases from V and 2 bases from J, leaving 15 bases between. Germline values: CDR1 MDHEN, CDR2 SYDVKM. This CDR3 has 15 amino acids. The chain's CDR3 is CASTQTGLGNQPQHF. The CDR3 nucleotides are TGTGCCAGCACCCAAACGGGGTTGGGCAATCAGCCCCAGCATTTT.

This chain links TRBV19 with TRBJ2-3; the D gene is possibly TRBD2 (5 bases). V dropped 5 bases and J dropped 2 bases, with 8 bases sitting between them. CDR1 LNHDA and CDR2 SQIVND come from the germline V gene (reference sequence). This CDR3 is 13 amino acids long. As DNA, the CDR3 is TGTGCCAGTAGTGAGGGTAACACAGATACGCAGTATTTT. Protein sequence: CASSEGNTDTQYF.

This clone was found once. The chain employs TRBV12-3 or TRBV12-4 and TRBJ1-6; no firm D call. V gave up 7 bases and J gave up 11 bases, with 15 bases separating them. The CDR3 covers 13 residues. DNA of the CDR3: TGTGCCAGCAACCCGGGTCCGAGAACACCCCTCCACTTT. Its translation: CASNPGPRTPLHF.

The chain couples TRBV7-3 to TRBJ2-4; tentative D call: TRBD2 (5 bases). Germline loops: CDR1 SGHTA, CDR2 FQGTGA. V was cut by 5 bases and J by 9 bases, with 14 bases left in between. The CDR3 sequence is 13 residues long. The DNA for the CDR3 is TGTGCCAGCAGCACCGGGGAACTAGGCATTCAGTACTTC. Translating gives CASSTGELGIQYF. Together with reference TRBV7-3 and TRBJ2-4, the CDR3 gives the full variable domain: GAGVSQTPSNKVTEKGKYVELRCDPISGHTALYWYRQSLGQGPEFLIYFQGTGAADDSGLPNDRFFAVRPEGSVSTLKIQRTERGDSAVYLCASSTGELGIQYFGAGTRLSVL.

The gene calls are TRBV5-1 and TRBJ1-6; 8 bases are shared with TRBD1. The CDR3 is 15 residues long. Germline lookup yields CDR1 SGHRS and CDR2 YFSETQ. The trim removed 4 bases at V and 10 bases at J, leaving 10 bases unmatched. The CDR3, as DNA: TGCGCCAGCAGCGCGGAGACAGGGGTAGGATCACCCCTCCACTTT. Residues: CASSAETGVGSPLHF.

This chain joins TRBV10-3 and TRBJ2-7, with D perhaps TRBD2 (6 bases). This CDR3 is 11 amino acids long. Per the germline V gene, CDR1 is ENHRY and CDR2 is SYGVKD. V was trimmed by 10 bases and J by 6 bases, leaving 13 bases between them. The DNA for the CDR3 is TGTGCCACCTCGGCGGGGTCCGAGCAGTACTTC. The encoded protein is CATSAGSEQYF.

The V gene is TRBV5-8, the J gene TRBJ2-3; 14 bases line up with TRBD2. Germline V gene data show CDR1 as SGHTS and CDR2 as YDEGEE. V lost 3 bases and J lost 4; bases outside the gene matches: 7. CDR3 length: 17 residues. The CDR3 loop reads CASSWGGLAGGSDTQYF. The CDR3 bases are TGTGCCAGCAGCTGGGGTGGACTAGCGGGAGGCTCAGATACGCAGTATTTT. Drawing the rest from reference TRBV5-8 and TRBJ2-3, the complete variable domain is EAGVTQSPTHLIKTRGQQATLRCSPISGHTSVYWYQQALGLGLQFLLWYDEGEERNRGNFPPRFSGRQFPNYSSELNVNALELEDSALYLCASSWGGLAGGSDTQYFGPGTRLTVL.

J is TRBJ1-3 and V is TRBV19, with D possibly matching TRBD1 (6 bases). This CDR3 has 16 residues. The V end lost 5 bases, the J end lost 2 bases, and 16 bases lay between the germline ends. The V gene's germline CDR1 is LNHDA and CDR2 SQIVND (reference sequence). The CDR3 is CASSLRTGGAGNTIYF. The CDR3 nucleotides read TGTGCCAGTAGTTTACGCACGGGGGGCGCTGGAAACACCATATATTTT.

The rearrangement joins TRBV6-5 to TRBJ2-7; possible D gene TRBD2, 6 bases. Trimming removed 2 bases from V and 7 bases from J, with 9 bases in between. Per the germline V gene, CDR1 is MNHEY and CDR2 is SVGAGI. This CDR3 has 12 residues. The CDR3: CASSYGGEEQYF. The CDR3 DNA reads TGTGCCAGCAGTTACGGCGGGGAAGAGCAGTACTTC.

The V call is TRBV5-1, the J call TRBJ2-1; TRBD2 aligns across 8 bases. Losses at the gene ends were 2 bases for V and 10 bases for J; bases not matched to a gene: 8. Germline lookup yields CDR1 SGHRS and CDR2 YFSETQ. The CDR3 covers 14 residues. CDR3 bases: TGCGCCAGCAGCTTTAGCGGGGTTCAGGGGGAGCAGTTCTTC. Translation gives CASSFSGVQGEQFF.